The entry that follows covers one T cell receptor beta chain sequence. Its antigen is unknown. The sample is drawn from a study of cytomegalovirus exposure and HLA in healthy donors. Whole-study results and caveats: Follow-up analysis later connected one missense variant in DCLRE1C with trimming of TCR beta V- and J-genes. What a later analysis reportedly showed was that an Asian-associated ancestry cluster had fewer N-insertions than the approximately 700-donor mean. CMV serostatus was the sole immune exposure information available.

13 Jbeta primers and 60 Vbeta primers were used for the PCR. TCRdb's table, derived via immunoSEQ multiplex PCR, lists solely in-frame clones and lacks some. The sample records around 100,000 clones, approximately 74% being singletons. These donors counted as nominally healthy when sampled, but unrecorded immune exposures were likely. V was trimmed by 7 bases and J by 0 bases, leaving 16 bases between them. CDR3 length: 16 residues. The germline CDR1 and CDR2 sequences are LNHDA and SQIVND (reference sequence). The clonotype comes from a woman aged 40 to 50 in good health and CMV-seropositive. This chain joins TRBV19 and TRBJ1-3, with a tentative D call TRBD1 (6 bases). Sequencing input: PBMCs. CDR3 region: CASNLDSASSGNTIYF. The CDR3 bases are TGTGCCAGTAACTTGGACAGCGCGAGCTCTGGAAACACCATATATTTT.